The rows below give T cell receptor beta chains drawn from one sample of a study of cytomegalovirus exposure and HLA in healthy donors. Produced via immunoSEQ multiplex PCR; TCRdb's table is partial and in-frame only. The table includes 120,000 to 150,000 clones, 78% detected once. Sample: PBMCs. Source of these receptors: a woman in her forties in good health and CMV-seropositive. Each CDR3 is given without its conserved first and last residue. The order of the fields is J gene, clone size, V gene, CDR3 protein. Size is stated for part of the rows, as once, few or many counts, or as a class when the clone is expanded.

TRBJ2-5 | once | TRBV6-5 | ASSVQGGLPETQY
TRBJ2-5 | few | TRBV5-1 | ASSLLGTGTETQY
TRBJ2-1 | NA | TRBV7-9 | ASSPTLGTYNEQF
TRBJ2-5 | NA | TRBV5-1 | ASSRGQDTPQETQY
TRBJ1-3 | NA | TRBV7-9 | ASSPPGSGNTIY
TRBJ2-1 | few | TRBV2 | ASSLRGKGSSYNEQF
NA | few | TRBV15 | ATSFGTAYEQY
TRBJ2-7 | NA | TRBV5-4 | ASSRLGLAKNEQY
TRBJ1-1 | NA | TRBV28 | ASSLSPGGEAF
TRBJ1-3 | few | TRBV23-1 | ASSRTIGNTIY
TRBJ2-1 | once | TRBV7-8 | ASSTGLAGTLSEQF
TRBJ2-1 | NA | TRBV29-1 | TPRGPSGRGREQF
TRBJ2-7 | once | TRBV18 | ASSPPGLAGDEQY
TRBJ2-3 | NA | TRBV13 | ASSLGGIILSTDTQY
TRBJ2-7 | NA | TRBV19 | ASSLKQGGALEQY
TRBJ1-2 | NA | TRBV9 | ASNRGPLGGYT
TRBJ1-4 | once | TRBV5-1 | ASSSGTGNEKLF
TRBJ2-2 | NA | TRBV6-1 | ASSARQGGTGELF
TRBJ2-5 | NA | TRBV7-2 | ASSSQGLYQETQY
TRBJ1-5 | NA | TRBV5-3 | ARSLGRQGTTIGQPQH
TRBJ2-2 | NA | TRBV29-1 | SASQGHLGANTGELF
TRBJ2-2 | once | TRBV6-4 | ASRAQSSTGELF
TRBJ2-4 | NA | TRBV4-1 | ASSPQPGAKNIQY
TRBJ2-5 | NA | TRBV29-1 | SVEGAGGTQY
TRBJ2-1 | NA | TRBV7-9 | ASSLQGSRV
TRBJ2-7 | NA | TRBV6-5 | ASSPGDRGPHEQY
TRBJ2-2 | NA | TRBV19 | ASTGRVTGELF
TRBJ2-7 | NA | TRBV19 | ASSIGLVRYEQY
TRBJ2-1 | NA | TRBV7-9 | ASSSSGRDEQF
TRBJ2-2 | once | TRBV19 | ASFDLGDTGELF
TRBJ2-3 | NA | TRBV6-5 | ASSYLPWHTQY
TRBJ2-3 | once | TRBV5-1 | ASSFAGTGVDTQY
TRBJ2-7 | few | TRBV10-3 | AISEGTGGEQY
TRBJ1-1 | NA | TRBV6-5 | ATTLVAGSTEAF
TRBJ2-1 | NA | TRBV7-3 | ASSPTGTSGSNEQF
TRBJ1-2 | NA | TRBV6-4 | ASSLHHGVPGNGYT
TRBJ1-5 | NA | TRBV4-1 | ASSQVGTSQPQH